This entry lists 5 T cell receptor beta chains sequenced from one sample in a study of blood T cell repertoires in COVID-19. Only in-frame clones appear in the TCRdb table, and some are missing; sequencing was by immunoSEQ multiplex PCR. The sample contains roughly 290,000 clones, approximately 85% of which appear only once. The sample was PBMCs or T cells enriched from blood (not recorded which). The receptor set was obtained from a young man who had recovered from COVID-19.

This chain connects TRBV27 to TRBJ1-2; 9 bases fit TRBD1. The germline V gene encodes CDR1 MNHEY and CDR2 SMNVEV (reference sequence). V shed 5 bases and J 2 bases; nucleotides not matched to a gene: 3. This CDR3 spans 14 amino acids. CDR3 in DNA: TGTGCCAGCAGTGAACAGGGGGCAAACTATGGCTACACCTTC. Amino acid sequence: CASSEQGANYGYTF.

The chain joins TRBV27 to TRBJ1-1, with TRBD1 matching over 7 bases. CDR3 size: 17 residues. Germline trimming cut 0 bases from V and 0 bases from J; bases unmatched to any gene: 7. Germline-derived CDR1 and CDR2 are MNHEY and SMNVEV (reference sequence). The CDR3 nucleotides are TGTGCCAGCAGTTTATCGCGGGACAGATTATTGAACACTGAAGCTTTCTTT. This encodes CASSLSRDRLLNTEAFF.

The chain employs TRBV6-5 and TRBJ2-1; 12 nucleotides line up with TRBD2. This CDR3 has 15 amino acids. J lost 6 bases, V lost 10 bases, and 10 bases had no gene match. From germline, CDR1 is MNHEY and CDR2 SVGAGI. The CDR3 loop reads CATRILAGGPNEQFF. The CDR3, as DNA: TGTGCCACCAGAATCCTAGCGGGGGGGCCCAATGAGCAGTTCTTC.

The chain couples TRBV3-1 (or the pseudogene TRBV3-2) to TRBJ2-7; D may be TRBD2 (6 bases). V was trimmed by 1 base and J by 2 bases, leaving 6 bases between them. CDR3 length: 13 residues. Germline values: CDR1 LGHDT, CDR2 YNNKEL (reference sequence). This CDR3 is CASSQAGAYEQYF. DNA of the CDR3: TGTGCCAGCAGCCAAGCGGGGGCCTACGAGCAGTACTTC.

As concerns this clone: One end of the junction varies from germline; a read error may be responsible. The chain recombines TRBV11-3 with TRBJ1-5; D not resolved. This CDR3 spans 14 amino acids. Germline assignment: CDR1 SGHNT and CDR2 YENEEA. CDR3 in amino acids: CANSSLVRFQPQHF. CDR3 DNA: TGTGCCAACAGCAGCTTAGTTCGTTTTCAGCCCCAGCATTTT.